This TCR beta chain was found in a study of cytomegalovirus exposure and HLA in healthy donors. The V and J ends lost 3 bases and 6 bases, in that order; junction bases with no gene match: 8. Germline V CDR1 and CDR2: KGHSH, LQKENI. CDR3 size: 15 residues. The PCR made use of 60 Vbeta and 13 Jbeta primers. Only in-frame clones appear in the TCRdb table, and some are missing; sequencing was by immunoSEQ multiplex PCR. There are about 160,000 clones in the sample; 60% to 80% occur only once, and roughly 2.1% lies in the top ten. The chain employs TRBV18 and TRBJ2-1; 7 bases map to TRBD2. This receptor was obtained from a man aged 50 or older in good health and CMV-seropositive. What was sequenced was PBMCs. In nucleotides, the CDR3 is TGTGCCAGCTCACCCGCAGGACTAGTATCCAATGAGCAGTTCTTC. Translation gives CASSPAGLVSNEQFF.